This note documents a single TCR beta chain sequence. Participants were aged about 18 to 100 years from roughly 26 US areas. This sample was taken from a study of blood T cell repertoires in COVID-19. In the study overall: Samples of COVID-19 (acute and convalescent) were obtained from the United States, Italy and Spain. PBMCs, B-cell-depleted T cells, or T cells provided the cDNA or gDNA that made up the material.

As originally analysed: Quantification of nucleated cells was approximated via reference gene primer amplification. This table comes from immunoSEQ multiplex PCR, and its TCRdb copy is limited to in-frame clones, with some not included. V, J and clone size were drawn from that table, and D and trimming were deduced from the DNA. The profile shows under 300,000 clones, approximately 86% of them singletons. J was trimmed by 2 bases and V by 1 base; bases with no gene match: 4. CDR1 and CDR2 (germline): SGHTA, FQGNSA. The CDR3 is made up of 16 amino acids. The TCR comes from a woman aged 45-65 years who had recovered from COVID-19. The chain recombines TRBV7-2 with TRBJ2-1; 8 positions agree with TRBD2. The sequenced material came from PBMCs or T cells enriched from blood (not recorded which). In nucleotides, the CDR3 is TGTGCCAGCAGCTTAGAGTCCGGGAGGGCCTACAATGAGCAGTTCTTC. As protein: CASSLESGRAYNEQFF. The variable domain in full, with the rest retrieved from reference TRBV7-2 and TRBJ2-1, is GAGVSQSPSNKVTEKGKDVELRCDPISGHTALYWYRQSLGQGLEFLIYFQGNSAPDKSGLPSDRFSAERTGGSVSTLTIQRTQQEDSAVYLCASSLESGRAYNEQFFGPGTRLTVL.